These T cell receptor beta chains were read from a single sample in a study of T cell repertoires in cytomegalovirus infection. TCRdb re-derived calls from the reads in MiXCR, one entry per CDR3 protein. The sample yields 200,000 to 300,000 distinct CDR3 sequences, approximately 14% seen once. Specimen: PBMCs. The receptors here all came from a human donor in good health (CMV status not recorded). Some clones in this sample may be carry-over from other donors' samples. CDR3s include the opening cysteine and the closing phenylalanine or tryptophan. D genes are given only for firm matches. The listing skips clone size in some rows; elsewhere it reads once, few, many or a size class.

d_gene	abundance	j_gene	v_gene	CDR3nt	CDR3aa
-	-	TRBJ2-5	TRBV2	TGTGCCGGCAGTGTGGAGACCCAGTACTTC	CAGSVETQYF
-	many	TRBJ2-3	TRBV7-8	TGTGCCAGCAGCTCAGGGTTTGGCACAGATACGCAGTATTTT	CASSSGFGTDTQYF
-	many	TRBJ2-7	TRBV19	TGTGCCAGTAGTAATCCCTCCTGGGGCGAGCAGTACTTC	CASSNPSWGEQYF
-	-	TRBJ2-5	TRBV11-2	TGTGCCAGCAGCCCAATCGGGGGCCGCCAAGAGACCCAGTACTTC	CASSPIGGRQETQYF
-	-	TRBJ1-5	TRBV27	TGTGCCAGCAGTTTATCGGGCCTCGGGAGCCAAGGGCCCCAGCATTTT	CASSLSGLGSQGPQHF
-	many	TRBJ2-7	TRBV7-2	TGTGCCAGCAGCCCCCGGACACCACGGCAGTACTTC	CASSPRTPRQYF
-	many	TRBJ1-1	TRBV12-3/TRBV12-4	TGTGCCAGCAGTTTCCGGGGGAGCGTGAATACTGAAGCTTTCTTT	CASSFRGSVNTEAFF
-	-	TRBJ1-2	TRBV12-3/TRBV12-4	TGTGCCAGCAGTTTTGAAGGGGAGGTTGGCTACACCTTC	CASSFEGEVGYTF
-	many	TRBJ1-1	TRBV4-1	TGCGCCAGCAGCCAAGGAAGGGGCGCGGTCACTGAAGCTTTCTTT	CASSQGRGAVTEAFF
TRBD2	many	TRBJ2-3	TRBV24-1	TGTGCCACCAGTGATACCGCGGGGGGGTTATATACGCAGTATTTT	CATSDTAGGLYTQYF
-	many	TRBJ1-1	TRBV7-2	TGTGCCAGCAGCCACGGACAGATTTCTGAAGCTTTCTTT	CASSHGQISEAFF
-	few	TRBJ2-7	TRBV4-1	TGCGCCAGCAGCCAGGGGATTACGTTAACCTACGAGCAGTACTTC	CASSQGITLTYEQYF
-	-	TRBJ1-2	TRBV29-1	TGCAGCGTTGAAAACACAGCAAACTATGGCTACACCTTC	CSVENTANYGYTF
TRBD1	-	TRBJ1-5	TRBV14	TGTGCCAGCAGCGAAGGGGACAGGGATCAGCCCCAGCATTTT	CASSEGDRDQPQHF
-	-	TRBJ2-5	TRBV3-1	TGTGCCAACAGCCAGGTCCTCCTCGAGACCCAGTACTTC	CANSQVLLETQYF
-	few	TRBJ1-3	TRBV12-3/TRBV12-4	TGTGCCAGCAGGAGATCCTACCCCCTCCTCGAAGACACCATATATTTT	CASRRSYPLLEDTIYF
-	-	TRBJ2-5	TRBV28	TGTGCCAGCACCCTGACCCGAGAGGAGACCCAGTACTTC	CASTLTREETQYF
TRBD2	-	TRBJ2-2	TRBV14	TGTGCCAGCAGTCGCTTGGGAGGGGACACCGGGGAGCTGTTTTTT	CASSRLGGDTGELFF
-	few	TRBJ2-1	TRBV20-1	TGCAGTGCTACGGTATCGGGGAGCTCCTACAATGAGCAGTTCTTC	CSATVSGSSYNEQFF
TRBD2	few	TRBJ2-1	TRBV20-1	TGCAGTGCTAGAAGACTAGCGGGGTACTCCTACAATGAGCAGTTCTTC	CSARRLAGYSYNEQFF
TRBD1	-	TRBJ2-7	TRBV15	TGTGCCACCAGCGGCCCAGGGGGAAGCTACGAGCAGTACTTC	CATSGPGGSYEQYF
-	many	TRBJ1-2	TRBV7-2	TGTGCCAGCAGCCTCCGACAGAGTGCTAACTATGGCTACACCTTC	CASSLRQSANYGYTF
-	many	TRBJ1-3	TRBV7-2	TGTGCCAGCAGCCCCAGGTCGAACACCATATATTTT	CASSPRSNTIYF
TRBD2	few	TRBJ2-3	TRBV7-8	TGTGCCAGCAGCTTATATGGGGGGGGCACAGATACGCAGTATTTT	CASSLYGGGTDTQYF
TRBD2	few	TRBJ2-1	TRBV7-9	TGTGCCAGCAGCTTAGGGCTAGCGGGAGCACATGACAATGAGCAGTTCTTC	CASSLGLAGAHDNEQFF
TRBD1	few	TRBJ2-7	TRBV14	TGTGCCAGCAGCCAAGTCGGGGGACAGGGAGGTCGCGAGCAGTACTTC	CASSQVGGQGGREQYF
-	-	TRBJ1-4	TRBV29-1	TGCAGCGTTGAGGGCCGTGCAACTAATGAAAAACTGTTTTTT	CSVEGRATNEKLFF
-	-	TRBJ2-2	TRBV12-3/TRBV12-4	TGTGCCAGCAGGCGACAGGATTCGGTTGGGGAGCTGTTTTTT	CASRRQDSVGELFF
-	many	TRBJ1-2	TRBV7-8	TGTGCCAGCAGCTCCCCGGGCAGCTATGGCTACACCTTC	CASSSPGSYGYTF